These 4 T cell receptor beta chains were sequenced from one sample in a study of T cells in Graves' hyperthyroidism and ophthalmopathy (dated by TCRdb to between 2018 and 2021). Libraries were made using multiplex PCR. The sequencing machine was an Illumina HiSeq 2000. The TCR beta CDR3 regions were amplified from the RNA transcripts. A first-round RT-PCR of the TCR CDR3 used the HTBI primer set with the Qiagen OneStep RT-PCR kit. Starting from the raw public reads, TCRdb applied fastp trimming at Q25, assembled clones with MiXCR and retained in-frame beta chains. Rows are combined by CDR3 protein, so each entry shows the most common genes and DNA. The sample includes roughly 710,000 distinct CDR3 sequences, with around a third observed a single time. Together, the top ten hold around 29% of the sample. The sample taken for sequencing was blood. All receptors come from a woman aged 35 to 49 with Graves' hyperthyroidism.

This clonotype was recorded a few times. This chain joins TRBV2 and TRBJ1-5; possible D gene TRBD1, 5 bases. Germline values: CDR1 SNHLY, CDR2 FYNNEI. This CDR3 comprises 14 residues. Trimming stripped 10 bases from V and 4 bases from J, with 17 bases between. The CDR3 loop reads CATQPDGQNQPQHF. CDR3 DNA sequence: TGTGCCACCCAACCCGACGGACAAAATCAGCCCCAGCATTTT.

This clonotype was picked up a small number of times. The genes are TRBV4-2 and TRBJ2-7; weak D call: TRBD2 (6 bases). This CDR3 spans 20 amino acids. The V gene lost 0 bases and the J gene lost 0 bases, with 24 bases spanning the gap. Germline V lookup: CDR1 LGHNA, CDR2 YNFKEQ. CDR3 amino acids: CASSQEPISGVLSGSYEQYF. The DNA of the CDR3 is TGTGCCAGCAGCCAAGAGCCTATTAGCGGAGTTCTTTCTGGCTCCTACGAGCAGTACTTC.

This clonotype was seen at least ten times. The CDR3 DNA sequence: TGCGCCAGCAGTGAGGTGTCGGACTATGGCTACACCTTC. It yields the protein CASSEVSDYGYTF. This chain joins TRBV10-2 and TRBJ1-2, with D unclear. V was shortened by 2 bases and J by 3 bases, with 7 bases between the two germline ends. CDR1 WSHSY and CDR2 SAAADI come from the germline V gene. The CDR3 covers 13 residues.

The chain couples TRBV2 to TRBJ1-4; D gene uncertain. V was trimmed by 6 bases and J by 6 bases, leaving 5 bases between them. Per the germline V gene, CDR1 is SNHLY and CDR2 is FYNNEI. The CDR3 sequence is 11 residues long. CDR3 sequence reads: CASRPDEKLFF. The CDR3 DNA is TGTGCCAGCAGGCCAGATGAAAAACTGTTTTTT.